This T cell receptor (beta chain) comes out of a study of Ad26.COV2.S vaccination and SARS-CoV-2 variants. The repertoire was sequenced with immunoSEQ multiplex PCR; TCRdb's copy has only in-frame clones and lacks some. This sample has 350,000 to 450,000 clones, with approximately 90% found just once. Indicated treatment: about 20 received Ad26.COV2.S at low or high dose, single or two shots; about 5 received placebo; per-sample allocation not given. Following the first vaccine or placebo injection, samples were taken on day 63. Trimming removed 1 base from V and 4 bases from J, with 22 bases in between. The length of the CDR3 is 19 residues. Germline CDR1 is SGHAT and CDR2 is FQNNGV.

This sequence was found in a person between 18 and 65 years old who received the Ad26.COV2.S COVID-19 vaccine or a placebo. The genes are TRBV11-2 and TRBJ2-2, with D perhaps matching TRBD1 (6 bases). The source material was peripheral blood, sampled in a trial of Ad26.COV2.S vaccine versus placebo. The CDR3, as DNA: TGTGCCAGCAGCTTAGTCAGGCAGTCCGGGACATGGGGCACCGGGGAGCTGTTTTTT. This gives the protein CASSLVRQSGTWGTGELFF.